This T cell receptor (beta chain) was captured by sequencing in a study of CD8 T cells in Susac syndrome. This CDR3 has 14 amino acids. Germline V gene data show CDR1 as DFQATT and CDR2 as SNEGSKA (reference sequence). V was pared by 4 bases and J by 10 bases, with 9 bases of the junction left unmatched. Reverse transcription of about 0.5 to 1 ug RNA was carried out with random hexamers. MiXCR was run by TCRdb on the immunoSEQ multiplex PCR reads, yielding one entry per CDR3 protein. Here the sample spans 40,000 to 55,000 distinct CDR3 sequences, 93% being singletons. This clonotype has just one count.

The chain couples TRBV20-1 to TRBJ1-6; 8 positions agree with TRBD1. The sequenced sample consisted of CD8+ T cells from PBMCs. The TCR sequence derives from a human donor with multiple sclerosis. The CDR3 reads CSAKSGTGDSPLHF. CDR3 in DNA: TGCAGTGCTAAGTCCGGGACAGGAGACTCACCCCTCCACTTT.